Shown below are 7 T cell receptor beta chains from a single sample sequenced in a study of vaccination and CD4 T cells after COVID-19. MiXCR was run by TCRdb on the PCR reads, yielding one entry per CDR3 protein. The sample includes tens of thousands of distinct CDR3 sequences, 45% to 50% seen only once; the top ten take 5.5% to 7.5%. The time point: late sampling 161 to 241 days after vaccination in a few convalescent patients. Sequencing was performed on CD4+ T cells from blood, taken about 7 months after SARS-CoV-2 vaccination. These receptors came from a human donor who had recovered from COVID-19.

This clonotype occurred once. The CDR3 sequence is CASIRGQGFTGELFF. CDR3 coding DNA: TGTGCCAGCATCCGGGGACAGGGGTTCACCGGGGAGCTGTTTTTT. The rearrangement uses TRBV6-1 and TRBJ2-2, with 10 bases identical to TRBD1. V shed 7 bases and J 4 bases; nucleotides not matched to a gene: 6. The CDR3 is 15 residues long. CDR1 and CDR2 (germline): MNHNS, SASEGT.

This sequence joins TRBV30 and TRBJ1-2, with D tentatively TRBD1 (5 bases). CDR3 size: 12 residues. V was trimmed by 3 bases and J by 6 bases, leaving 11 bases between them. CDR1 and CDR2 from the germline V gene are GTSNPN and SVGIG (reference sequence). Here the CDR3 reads CAWSATGDGYTF. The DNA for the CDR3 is TGTGCCTGGAGCGCCACGGGGGATGGCTACACCTTC.

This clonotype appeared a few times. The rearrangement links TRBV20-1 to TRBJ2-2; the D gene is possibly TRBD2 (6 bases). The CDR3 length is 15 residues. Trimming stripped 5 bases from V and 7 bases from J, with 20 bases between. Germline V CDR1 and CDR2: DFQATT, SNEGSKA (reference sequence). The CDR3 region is CSAGGAAGPVGELFF. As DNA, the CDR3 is TGCAGTGCTGGAGGCGCAGCGGGCCCGGTCGGGGAGCTGTTTTTT.

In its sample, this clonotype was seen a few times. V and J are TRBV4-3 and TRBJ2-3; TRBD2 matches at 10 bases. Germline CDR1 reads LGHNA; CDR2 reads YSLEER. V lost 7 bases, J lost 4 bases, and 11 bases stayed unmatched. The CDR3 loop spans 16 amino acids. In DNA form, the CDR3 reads TGCGCCAGCACCCCAACCAGCGGGAGGGCCGCAGATACGCAGTATTTT. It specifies CASTPTSGRAADTQYF.

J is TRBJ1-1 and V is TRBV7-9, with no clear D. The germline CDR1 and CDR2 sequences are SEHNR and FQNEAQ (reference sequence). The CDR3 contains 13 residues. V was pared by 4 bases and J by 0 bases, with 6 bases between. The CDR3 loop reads CASSSSVNTEAFF. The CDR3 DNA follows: TGTGCCAGCAGCTCCAGCGTGAACACTGAAGCTTTCTTT.

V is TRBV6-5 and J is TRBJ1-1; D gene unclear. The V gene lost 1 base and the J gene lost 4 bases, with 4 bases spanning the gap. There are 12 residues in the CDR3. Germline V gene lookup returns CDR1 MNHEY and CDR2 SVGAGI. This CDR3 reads CASSYLGTEAFF. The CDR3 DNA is TGTGCCAGCAGTTACTTGGGCACTGAAGCTTTCTTT.

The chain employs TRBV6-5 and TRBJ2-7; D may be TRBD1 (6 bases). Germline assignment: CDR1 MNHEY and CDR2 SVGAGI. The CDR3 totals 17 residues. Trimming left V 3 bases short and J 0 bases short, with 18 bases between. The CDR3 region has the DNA TGTGCCAGCAGTTATCCAGGGGTCGTGAAACGCTCCTACGAGCAGTACTTC. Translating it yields CASSYPGVVKRSYEQYF.